This T cell receptor beta chain was identified during a study of shared clonotypes between healthy human individuals. Donors, healthy HIV-negative adults, lacked recent acute infections or vaccinations. Study-level points and caveats: All-four-donor shared clonotypes had higher generation probabilities than non-shared clonotypes did.

This was a deep-level run. The repertoire was sequenced with immunoSEQ multiplex PCR; TCRdb's copy has only in-frame clones and lacks some. The table has about 1.5 million clones, roughly 97% seen once. On this clone: Its antigen remains unknown.

Germline V gives CDR1 SGHNT, CDR2 YYREEE (reference sequence). V shed 0 bases and J shed 8 bases, with 8 bases lying between them. The CDR3 contains 12 residues. This chain links TRBV5-4 with TRBJ1-2; unclear D gene. Sequencing was carried out using naive CD4+ T cells sorted from blood. Subset indicated: CD45RA+ positively selected. The clonotype originates from a young man in good health. The CDR3 DNA is TGTGCCAGCAGCTTGGATTCTCTCGGCTACACCTTC. This gives the protein CASSLDSLGYTF.